The sequence of this T cell receptor beta chain was determined in a study of control samples from healthy donors and cancer patients. V was cut by 6 bases and J by 9 bases, with 12 bases left in between. Germline V gene data show CDR1 as SNHLY and CDR2 as FYNNEI. This CDR3 has 11 amino acids. The table came from immunoSEQ multiplex PCR; TCRdb's copy has only in-frame clones and leaves some out. This sample has 70,000 to 95,000 clones; about nine tenths occur once, and the top ten carry roughly 0.9%. This sequence was found in a woman aged 25 to 45 in good health. The chain recombines TRBV2 with TRBJ2-7, with D maybe TRBD2 (5 bases). Specimen: blood. CDR3 sequence reads: CASSPSPRQYF. The CDR3 coding sequence is TGTGCCAGCAGCCCTAGCCCCCGGCAGTACTTC. The full variable domain, in which reference TRBV2 and TRBJ2-7 provide the parts outside the CDR3, is EPEVTQTPSHQVTQMGQEVILRCVPISNHLYFYWYRQILGQKVEFLVSFYNNEISEKSEIFDDQFSVERPDGSNFTLKIRSTKLEDSAMYFCASSPSPRQYFGPGTRLTVT.